A single T cell receptor beta chain is shown here with its context. Its cognate antigen is unknown. This record comes from a study of shared clonotypes between healthy human individuals. Study background: Three CD4 naive, three CD4 memory, two CD8 naive and one CD8 memory plate were used per donor.

The deep-level immunoSEQ assay was used. Profiled with immunoSEQ multiplex PCR; TCRdb holds only in-frame clones, not every one. The table shows about 2.3 million clones, with approximately 95% occurring only once. Study-wide findings and caveats: Blood was the sole source, and tissue repertoires probably differ. Relative to memory subsets, naive subsets generally showed larger estimated richness.

Germline CDR1 and CDR2: SEHNR and FQNEAQ (reference sequence). The CDR3 runs to 16 residues. The germline V and J ends were trimmed by 4 bases and 1 base, with 15 bases remaining between them. The TCR originated in a man aged 18-30 years in good health. Some clones in this sample may be carry-over from other donors' samples. The chain links TRBV7-9 to TRBJ2-3; D is possibly TRBD2 (6 bases). The sample was naive CD4+ T cells from PBMCs. Documented subset: CD45RA+ positively selected. The chain's CDR3 is CASSSGALARTDTQYF. Here the CDR3 DNA reads TGTGCCAGCAGCTCCGGAGCGCTAGCGCGCACAGATACGCAGTATTTT.